The entry below gives a single T cell receptor beta chain sequence along with its context. Its antigen is currently unknown. The V gene's germline CDR1 is SGHNT and CDR2 YYREEE (reference sequence). The J segment lost 1 base and the V segment lost 1 base, leaving 3 bases of the junction unmatched. The CDR3 has 15 amino acids. Sequencing used immunoSEQ multiplex PCR; TCRdb keeps in-frame clones, though not all of them. Here the sample spans about 60,000 clones, approximately 80% being singletons. Sample time point: week 35, safety follow-up. Vaccine doses each comprised 300 ug of mutant IDH1 20-mer peptide, with topical imiquimod. These data originate in a study of a mutant IDH1 vaccine in newly diagnosed glioma. Whole-study results and caveats: Top-clonotype changes in peripheral T cells seemed unrelated to pseudoprogression.

The TCR sequence derives from a man aged 40-55 years with glioma. This chain links TRBV5-4 with TRBJ2-5; 8 bases are shared with TRBD1. The sequences come from PBMCs, collected from a glioma patient whose treatment included an IDH1 peptide vaccine. The CDR3 spells CASSLKTGAQETQYF. The DNA of the CDR3 is TGTGCCAGCAGCTTGAAGACAGGGGCCCAAGAGACCCAGTACTTC.